This T cell receptor beta chain comes out of a study of blood T cell repertoires in COVID-19. During active infection, Seattle patients enrolled and were then monitored through disease. V lost 5 bases and J lost 3, with 11 bases in between. CDR1 and CDR2 from the germline V gene are SNHLY and FYNNEI. The CDR3 runs 14 residues. Authors' analysis steps: Amplifying reference gene primers gave estimates of nucleated cell counts. Sequencing was performed with immunoSEQ multiplex PCR; in TCRdb, only in-frame clones are kept and a portion is missing. V and J calls and clone size are those listed in that table; D and trimming were worked out from the DNA. This table holds roughly 200,000 clones, 75% to 90% found once. This clone was recorded only once.

This chain uses TRBV2 with TRBJ1-5; possibly TRBD1 for D (6 bases). The sequence was collected from a woman over 75 with COVID-19, enrolled during active disease. Sequencing used peripheral blood. CDR3 nucleotide sequence: TGTGCCAGCAGTTTCACAGGGTCCAATCAGCCCCAGCATTTT. Its translation: CASSFTGSNQPQHF.